This T cell receptor beta chain comes out of a study of human thymus T cells. General study findings and limits: There were highly overlapping thymic repertoires among unrelated individuals, as related research reported. An apparent bias in V and J gene usage was seen in thymic and blood repertoires.

Resections were taken during corrective heart surgery, and the thymus tissue came from these. Those donating were healthy Finnish infants in corrective surgery for congenital heart defects. TCRdb keeps only in-frame clones here, not all; method: immunoSEQ multiplex PCR. The data contain roughly 77,000 clones, 95% of them singletons. V was cut by 1 base and J by 2 bases, with 12 bases left in between. This CDR3 region has 16 residues. Germline CDR1 SSHAT, CDR2 FNYEAQ (reference sequence). This clone was found a few times. The antigen remains undetermined. The chain has TRBV7-7 and TRBJ2-1; possibly TRBD1 or TRBD2 for D (5 bases each). The source is a girl under three years old with a congenital heart defect but otherwise immunologically healthy. The sequencing sample was made of thymus tissue. The CDR3 nucleotides are TGTGCCAGCAGCTTAGACGCCCGAGGGGCCTACAATGAGCAGTTCTTC. It specifies CASSLDARGAYNEQFF.